The 30 T cell receptor beta chains in this list originate from one sample, sequenced in a study of graft-versus-host responses after intestinal transplantation. The table came from immunoSEQ multiplex PCR; TCRdb's copy has only in-frame clones and leaves some out. Of approximately 85,000 clones in the sample, approximately 92% were seen once. These receptors are not linked to any known antigen. The source material was unstimulated CD8+ T cells sorted from spleen or lymph node cells, sampled before transplant. The receptors here all came from a human donor who was the organ donor for an intestinal transplant.

V and J are TRBV9 and TRBJ2-3; D remains unclear. The CDR3 consists of 13 residues. Germline CDR1 and CDR2: SGDLS and YYNGEE. V was trimmed by 0 bases and J by 0 bases, leaving 2 bases between them. For the CDR3, the DNA is TGTGCCAGCAGCGTAGCTAGCACAGATACGCAGTATTTT. It encodes CASSVASTDTQYF.

The chain employs TRBV30 and TRBJ1-1; 9 positions agree with TRBD1. Germline CDR1 is GTSNPN and CDR2 is SVGIG (reference sequence). The CDR3 contains 15 residues. V gave up 4 bases and J gave up 0 bases; unmatched junction bases: 6. DNA for the CDR3: TGTGCCTGGAACCCCTGGACAGGGGTGAACACTGAAGCTTTCTTT. It specifies CAWNPWTGVNTEAFF. Filled out from reference TRBV30 and TRBJ1-1, the complete variable domain reads SQTIHQWPATLVQPVGSPLSLECTVEGTSNPNLYWYRQAAGRGLQLLFYSVGIGQISSEVPQNLSASRPQDRQFILSSKKLLLSDSGFYLCAWNPWTGVNTEAFFGQGTRLTVV.

This sequence joins TRBV28 and TRBJ2-3; 11 bases are shared with TRBD2. The V and J ends lost 6 bases and 3 bases, in that order; junction bases with no gene match: 8. This CDR3 has 16 amino acids. Germline-derived CDR1 and CDR2 are MDHEN and SYDVKM. The CDR3 spells CASSTPGLAVTDTQYF. Written as DNA, the CDR3 is TGTGCCAGCAGCACTCCGGGACTAGCGGTTACAGATACGCAGTATTTT.

This clone was detected once. Written as DNA, the CDR3 is TGTGCCAGCAGCTTATCGGAGTGGGCAGATACGCAGTATTTT. Amino acids: CASSLSEWADTQYF. The chain couples TRBV7-9 to TRBJ2-3; D uncertain. V lost 2 bases to trimming and J lost 4 bases, with 10 bases between them. Germline CDR1 and CDR2: SEHNR and FQNEAQ (reference sequence). The CDR3 totals 14 residues. Variable domain in full (rest from reference TRBV7-9 and TRBJ2-3): DTGVSQNPRHKITKRGQNVTFRCDPISEHNRLYWYRQTLGQGPEFLTYFQNEAQLEKSRLLSDRFSAERPKGSFSTLEIQRTEQGDSAMYLCASSLSEWADTQYFGPGTRLTVL.

This clone was detected only once. The rearrangement joins TRBV25-1 to TRBJ1-1; TRBD1 might be the D (5 bases). This CDR3 region has 13 residues. Germline V lookup: CDR1 MGHDK, CDR2 SYGVNS. Trimming stripped 6 bases from V and 4 bases from J, with 12 bases between. The DNA for the CDR3 is TGTGCCAGCAGGCCGGGGGGAGCCACTGAAGCTTTCTTT. Its protein product is CASRPGGATEAFF. The full variable domain, its missing parts supplied by reference TRBV25-1 and TRBJ1-1, is EADIYQTPRYLVIGTGKKITLECSQTMGHDKMYWYQQDPGMELHLIHYSYGVNSTEKGDLSSESTVSRIRTEHFPLTLESARPSHTSQYLCASRPGGATEAFFGQGTRLTVV.

The gene calls are TRBV7-2 and TRBJ2-7; D is unresolved. Germline lookup yields CDR1 SGHTA and CDR2 FQGNSA. The CDR3 extends over 11 amino acids. The V end lost 3 bases, the J end lost 5 bases, and 5 bases lay between the germline ends. The CDR3 bases are TGTGCCAGCAGCTTTGGCAACGAGCAGTACTTC. Translated: CASSFGNEQYF.

The chain links TRBV27 to TRBJ2-7, with D unresolved. This CDR3 contains 15 residues. Germline CDR1 and CDR2: MNHEY and SMNVEV (reference sequence). Trimming removed 3 bases from V and 2 bases from J, with 14 bases in between. DNA of the CDR3: TGTGCCAGCAGTTTTTTTGGGCAGTTCCCCTACGAGCAGTACTTC. It specifies CASSFFGQFPYEQYF.

The chain employs TRBV7-6 and TRBJ2-2, with TRBD1 identical over 11 bases. The CDR3 runs to 15 residues. V shed 4 bases and J 8 bases; nucleotides not matched to a gene: 6. Germline V gene lookup returns CDR1 SGHVS and CDR2 FNYEAQ. CDR3 DNA: TGTGCCAGCAGCTCCGGACAGGGGGCAGGAGGGGAGCTGTTTTTT. Its translation is CASSSGQGAGGELFF.

The CDR3 coding sequence is TGCAGCGTTGCGTCGTCCTACAATGAGCAGTTCTTC. It is translated as CSVASSYNEQFF. The chain links TRBV29-1 to TRBJ2-1; D gene uncertain. V lost 4 bases and J lost 1, with 5 bases in between. Germline loops: CDR1 SQVTM, CDR2 ANQGSEA. This CDR3 region has 12 residues.

Written as DNA, the CDR3 is TGTGCCAGCCCCGGGGCGGACCTAGCGCTAGAGACCTACGAGCAGTACTTC. Protein product: CASPGADLALETYEQYF. The V gene is TRBV5-8, the J gene TRBJ2-7; D is possibly TRBD2 (6 bases). Germline V CDR1 and CDR2: SGHTS, YDEGEE. The CDR3 runs to 17 residues. Trimming pared 7 bases from V and 2 bases from J, leaving 25 bases between.

J is TRBJ2-1 and V is TRBV4-3, with 8 bases matching TRBD2. The CDR3 runs 16 residues. With V trimmed by 0 bases and J by 4 bases, 5 bases remained unmatched. The germline CDR1 and CDR2 sequences are LGHNA and YSLEER. The CDR3 nucleotides read TGCGCCAGCAGCCAAGATCGGGAGCGGGGGTACAATGAGCAGTTCTTC. The encoded protein is CASSQDRERGYNEQFF.

This clone was seen a single time. The chain recombines TRBV27 with TRBJ2-5, with TRBD1 as a possible D gene (5 bases). TRBJ2-7 matches the DNA end more closely, so the J call is doubtful. Per the germline V gene, CDR1 is MNHEY and CDR2 is SMNVEV (reference sequence). This CDR3 comprises 12 residues. CDR3 sequence reads: CASQGPTYEQYF. CDR3 in DNA: TGTGCCAGCCAGGGCCCTACCTACGAGCAGTACTTC.

This sequence joins TRBV27 and TRBJ2-1; 13 nucleotides agree with TRBD2. CDR3 length: 15 amino acids. The J segment lost 9 bases and the V segment lost 5 bases, leaving 7 bases of the junction unmatched. The germline gives CDR1 MNHEY, CDR2 SMNVEV (reference sequence). CDR3 sequence: CASSLLAGGGSEQFF. The CDR3 DNA reads TGTGCCAGCAGTCTACTAGCGGGAGGGGGGAGTGAGCAGTTCTTC.

This clone came up once. The genes are TRBV10-3 and TRBJ2-2; 8 nucleotides match TRBD1. CDR3 length: 14 amino acids. With V trimmed by 8 bases and J by 5 bases, 7 bases remained unmatched. Germline V gene data show CDR1 as ENHRY and CDR2 as SYGVKD. The CDR3 region has the DNA TGTGCCATCCCGGACAGGGAAAAAACCGGGGAGCTGTTTTTT. Amino acid sequence: CAIPDREKTGELFF.

Only a few counts were recorded for this clone. V usage is TRBV30 and J usage is TRBJ1-4; 10 nucleotides align to TRBD1. The germline V gene encodes CDR1 GTSNPN and CDR2 SVGIG (reference sequence). V was clipped by 2 bases and J by 8 bases; unmatched bases: 8. The CDR3 has 15 amino acids. CDR3: CAWSSGQGVWEKLFF. CDR3 coding DNA: TGTGCCTGGAGTTCCGGACAGGGGGTATGGGAAAAACTGTTTTTT.

The chain uses TRBV27 and TRBJ2-3; the D gene is possibly TRBD2 (5 bases). Looked up from germline, CDR1 is MNHEY and CDR2 is SMNVEV (reference sequence). Deletions cut 10 bases from V and 13 bases from J, with 15 bases between. This CDR3 has 10 residues. CDR3 coding DNA: TGTGCCACCCGGGGTCGCGCAGAGTATTTT. It encodes CATRGRAEYF.

The rearrangement joins TRBV5-4 to TRBJ2-1; 9 nucleotides line up with TRBD2. The CDR3 is made up of 16 amino acids. V dropped 9 bases and J dropped 4; count of bases not matched to a gene: 14. CDR1 SGHNT and CDR2 YYREEE come from the germline V gene (reference sequence). This CDR3 reads CATLGPSGINYNEQFF. The CDR3 nucleotides read TGTGCCACCTTAGGACCTAGCGGGATTAATTACAATGAGCAGTTCTTC.

V is TRBV28 and J is TRBJ2-7; 9 positions match TRBD2. The CDR3 is 17 amino acids. Germline CDR1 and CDR2: MDHEN and SYDVKM. The V gene end was trimmed by 2 bases and the J gene end by 1 base; junction bases not matched to a gene: 9. The CDR3 reads CASSLILAGYRSYEQYF. The CDR3 DNA reads as TGTGCCAGCAGTTTAATCCTAGCGGGATACCGATCCTACGAGCAGTACTTC.

The rearrangement links TRBV9 to TRBJ2-1; D perhaps matches TRBD2 (5 bases). This CDR3 is 14 amino acids long. Between the trimmed V and J ends, which lost 7 bases and 5 bases, there was a span of 16 bases. Germline lookup yields CDR1 SGDLS and CDR2 YYNGEE. CDR3 residues: CASSATRRDNEQFF. The DNA for the CDR3 is TGTGCCAGCTCCGCAACCCGGCGGGACAATGAGCAGTTCTTC.

This clone is a singleton in its sample. The chain combines TRBV4-2 with TRBJ2-3, with D possibly being TRBD2 (6 bases). V lost 8 bases and J lost 4, with 22 bases in between. CDR3 length: 16 residues. Germline V CDR1 and CDR2: LGHNA, YNFKEQ. DNA for the CDR3: TGTGCCAGCCAGGAGGGGATAGCCAGATCGCCAGATACGCAGTATTTT. It yields the protein CASQEGIARSPDTQYF.

The gene calls are TRBV19 and TRBJ1-2; 7 positions match TRBD1. Germline V lookup: CDR1 LNHDA, CDR2 SQIVND (reference sequence). The CDR3 sequence is 12 residues long. V lost 9 bases and J lost 4; bases outside the gene matches: 5. The CDR3 sequence: CASTTGIYGYTF. The CDR3 DNA is TGTGCCAGCACGACAGGGATCTATGGCTACACCTTC. Combining the CDR3 with reference TRBV19 and TRBJ1-2 gives the whole variable domain DGGITQSPKYLFRKEGQNVTLSCEQNLNHDAMYWYRQDPGQGLRLIYYSQIVNDFQKGDIAEGYSVSREKKESFPLTVTSAQKNPTAFYLCASTTGIYGYTFGSGTRLTVV.

The V and J genes are TRBV7-9 and TRBJ2-1; no firm D call. The CDR3 extends over 15 amino acids. Germline V lookup: CDR1 SEHNR, CDR2 FQNEAQ (reference sequence). V gave up 4 bases and J gave up 4 bases, with 14 bases separating them. The CDR3 DNA follows: TGTGCCAGCAGCTCAGCGCCCCTCGGGTACAATGAGCAGTTCTTC. Residues: CASSSAPLGYNEQFF. The full variable domain, in which reference TRBV7-9 and TRBJ2-1 provide the parts outside the CDR3, is DTGVSQNPRHKITKRGQNVTFRCDPISEHNRLYWYRQTLGQGPEFLTYFQNEAQLEKSRLLSDRFSAERPKGSFSTLEIQRTEQGDSAMYLCASSSAPLGYNEQFFGPGTRLTVL.

This chain uses TRBV5-8 with TRBJ2-7, with D perhaps matching TRBD2 (6 bases). CDR3 length: 15 amino acids. V gave up 0 bases and J gave up 5 bases, with 15 bases separating them. Per germline, CDR1 SGHTS and CDR2 YDEGEE. CDR3 coding DNA: TGTGCCAGCAGCTTGGGGTGGGGGAGGCACCACGAGCAGTACTTC. It translates to CASSLGWGRHHEQYF. The full variable domain, with the rest looked up from reference TRBV5-8 and TRBJ2-7, is EAGVTQSPTHLIKTRGQQATLRCSPISGHTSVYWYQQALGLGLQFLLWYDEGEERNRGNFPPRFSGRQFPNYSSELNVNALELEDSALYLCASSLGWGRHHEQYFGPGTRLTVT.

This sequence joins TRBV11-3 and TRBJ2-1, with 10 bases that match TRBD2. Germline V CDR1 and CDR2: SGHNT, YENEEA. Trimming removed 8 bases from V and 7 bases from J; junction bases left unmatched: 11. The CDR3 has 15 amino acids. The CDR3: CASSRHLAGENEQFF. In DNA form, the CDR3 reads TGTGCCAGCTCAAGGCACCTAGCGGGAGAGAATGAGCAGTTCTTC.

The chain links TRBV14 to TRBJ2-7, with TRBD2 as a possible D gene (5 bases). The length of the CDR3 is 13 residues. The V end was cut by 3 bases, the J end by 6 bases, with 12 bases between. Germline CDR1 reads SGHDN; CDR2 reads FVKESK. The CDR3 spells CASSQAYGGEQYF. The CDR3 DNA reads as TGTGCCAGCAGCCAGGCCTACGGAGGCGAGCAGTACTTC.

The chain employs TRBV5-8 and TRBJ1-1, with TRBD1 as a possible D gene (6 bases). V was shortened by 2 bases and J by 0 bases, with 14 bases between the two germline ends. The CDR3 extends over 16 amino acids. The germline V gene encodes CDR1 SGHTS and CDR2 YDEGEE. The CDR3 coding sequence is TGTGCCAGCAGCTTTTTTCAGGGGACCATGAACACTGAAGCTTTCTTT. Translating gives CASSFFQGTMNTEAFF.

The chain links TRBV4-1 to TRBJ2-3; no clear D. The CDR3 contains 18 residues. V dropped 2 bases and J dropped 2 bases, with 20 bases sitting between them. Germline V gives CDR1 MGHRA, CDR2 YSYEKL. The CDR3 DNA sequence: TGCGCCAGCAGCCAAAGCCCCCCGCAGGTACCACCCACAGATACGCAGTATTTT. Translated: CASSQSPPQVPPTDTQYF.

The V gene is TRBV30, the J gene TRBJ2-7; D is undetermined. The CDR3 runs to 12 residues. Germline-derived CDR1 and CDR2 are GTSNPN and SVGIG (reference sequence). V lost 4 bases and J lost 2, with 9 bases in between. In DNA, the CDR3 is TGTGCCTGGATACACAGCCCCTACGAGCAGTACTTC. Its protein product is CAWIHSPYEQYF.

This chain joins TRBV7-9 and TRBJ1-5, with 8 bases aligning to TRBD1. V lost 0 bases to trimming and J lost 5 bases; unmatched junction nucleotides: 3. Per the germline V gene, CDR1 is SEHNR and CDR2 is FQNEAQ (reference sequence). CDR3 length equals 15 residues. CDR3 sequence reads: CASSLAMTGDQPQHF. Here the CDR3 DNA reads TGTGCCAGCAGCTTAGCGATGACAGGGGATCAGCCCCAGCATTTT.

This clone was seen just once. The CDR3 reads CASILETPHNEQFF. The CDR3 DNA follows: TGTGCCAGTATACTAGAGACCCCGCACAATGAGCAGTTCTTC. The chain joins TRBV6-1 to TRBJ2-1; the D gene is possibly TRBD2 (5 bases). The V gene's germline CDR1 is MNHNS and CDR2 SASEGT. The CDR3 runs to 14 residues. V lost 9 bases and J lost 5, with 17 bases in between.